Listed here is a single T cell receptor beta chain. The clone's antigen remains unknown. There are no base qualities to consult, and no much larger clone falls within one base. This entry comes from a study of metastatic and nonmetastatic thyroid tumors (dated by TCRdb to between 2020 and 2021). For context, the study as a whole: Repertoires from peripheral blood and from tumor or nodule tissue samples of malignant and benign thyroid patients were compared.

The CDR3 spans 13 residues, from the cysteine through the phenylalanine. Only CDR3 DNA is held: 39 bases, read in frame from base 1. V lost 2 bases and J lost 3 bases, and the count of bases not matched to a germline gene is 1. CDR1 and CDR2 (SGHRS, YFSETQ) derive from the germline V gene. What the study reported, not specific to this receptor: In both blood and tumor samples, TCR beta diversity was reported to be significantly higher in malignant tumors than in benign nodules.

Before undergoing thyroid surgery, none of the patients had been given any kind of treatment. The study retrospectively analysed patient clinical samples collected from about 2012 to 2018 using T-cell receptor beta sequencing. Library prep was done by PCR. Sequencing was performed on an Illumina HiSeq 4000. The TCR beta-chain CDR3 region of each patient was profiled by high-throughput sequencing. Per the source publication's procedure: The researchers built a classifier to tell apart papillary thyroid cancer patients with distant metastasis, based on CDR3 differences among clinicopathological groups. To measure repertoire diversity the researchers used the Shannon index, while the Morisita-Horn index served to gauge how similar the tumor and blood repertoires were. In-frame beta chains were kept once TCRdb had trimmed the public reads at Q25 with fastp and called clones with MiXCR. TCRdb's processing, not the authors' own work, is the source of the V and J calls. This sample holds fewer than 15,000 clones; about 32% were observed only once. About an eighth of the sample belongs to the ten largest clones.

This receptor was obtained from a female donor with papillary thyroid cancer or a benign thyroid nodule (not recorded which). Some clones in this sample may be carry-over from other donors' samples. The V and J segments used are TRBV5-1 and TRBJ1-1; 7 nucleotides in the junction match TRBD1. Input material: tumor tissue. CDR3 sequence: CASSLTGDTEAFF. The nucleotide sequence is TGCGCCAGCAGCTTAACAGGGGACACTGAAGCTTTCTTT.